This T cell receptor (beta chain) was recorded in a study of blood T cell repertoires in COVID-19. V lost 4 bases to trimming and J lost 3 bases; unmatched junction nucleotides: 4. The CDR3 spans 15 residues. Germline-derived CDR1 and CDR2 are LNHDA and SQIVND (reference sequence). This table comes from immunoSEQ multiplex PCR, and its TCRdb copy is limited to in-frame clones, with some not included. The sample includes 200,000 to 250,000 clones, over 70% of them seen just once. This chain joins TRBV19 and TRBJ2-1, with 9 bases aligning to TRBD2. Sequences were obtained from peripheral blood. This receptor was obtained from a woman aged 65 to 85 with acute or convalescent COVID-19. The CDR3 loop reads CASSKTSGNYNEQFF. DNA for the CDR3: TGTGCCAGTAGTAAGACTAGCGGAAACTACAATGAGCAGTTCTTC.